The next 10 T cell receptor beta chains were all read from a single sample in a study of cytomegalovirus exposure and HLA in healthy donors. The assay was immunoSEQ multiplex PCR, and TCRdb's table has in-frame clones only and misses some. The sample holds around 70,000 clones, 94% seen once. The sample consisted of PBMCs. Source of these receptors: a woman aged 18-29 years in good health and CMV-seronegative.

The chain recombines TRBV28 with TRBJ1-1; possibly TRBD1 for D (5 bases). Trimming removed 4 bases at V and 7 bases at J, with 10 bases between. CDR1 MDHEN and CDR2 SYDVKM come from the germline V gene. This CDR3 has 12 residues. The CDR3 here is CASSSTVYEAFF. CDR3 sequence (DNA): TGTGCCAGCAGTTCGACAGTTTATGAAGCTTTCTTT.

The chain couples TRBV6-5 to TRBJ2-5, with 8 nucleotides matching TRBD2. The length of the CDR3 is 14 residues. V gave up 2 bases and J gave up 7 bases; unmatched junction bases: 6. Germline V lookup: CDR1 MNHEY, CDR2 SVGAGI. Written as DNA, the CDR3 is TGTGCCAGCAGTTACCTAAGCGGGGGAGGGACCCAGTACTTC. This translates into CASSYLSGGGTQYF.

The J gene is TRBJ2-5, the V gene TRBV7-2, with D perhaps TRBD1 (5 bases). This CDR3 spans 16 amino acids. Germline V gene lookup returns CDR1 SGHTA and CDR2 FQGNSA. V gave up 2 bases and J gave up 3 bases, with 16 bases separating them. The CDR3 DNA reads TGTGCCAGCAGCTTAACGTGGGCGGACACAAAAGAGACCCAGTACTTC. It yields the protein CASSLTWADTKETQYF.

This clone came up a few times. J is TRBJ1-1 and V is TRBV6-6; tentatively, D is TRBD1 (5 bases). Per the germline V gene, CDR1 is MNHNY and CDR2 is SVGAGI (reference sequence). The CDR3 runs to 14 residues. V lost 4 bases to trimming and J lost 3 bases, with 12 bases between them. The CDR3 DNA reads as TGTGCCAGCAGTTTGTCCCGGGGGGACACTGAAGCTTTCTTT. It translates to CASSLSRGDTEAFF.

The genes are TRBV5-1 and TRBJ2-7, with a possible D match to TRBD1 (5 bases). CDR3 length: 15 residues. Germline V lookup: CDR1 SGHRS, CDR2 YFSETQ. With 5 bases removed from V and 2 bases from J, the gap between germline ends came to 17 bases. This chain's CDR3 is CASSYDSTNPYEQYF. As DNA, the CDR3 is TGCGCCAGCAGTTACGACAGCACAAACCCCTACGAGCAGTACTTC. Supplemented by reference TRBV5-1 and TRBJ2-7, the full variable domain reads KAGVTQTPRYLIKTRGQQVTLSCSPISGHRSVSWYQQTPGQGLQFLFEYFSETQRNKGNFPGRFSGRQFSNSRSEMNVSTLELGDSALYLCASSYDSTNPYEQYFGPGTRLTVT.

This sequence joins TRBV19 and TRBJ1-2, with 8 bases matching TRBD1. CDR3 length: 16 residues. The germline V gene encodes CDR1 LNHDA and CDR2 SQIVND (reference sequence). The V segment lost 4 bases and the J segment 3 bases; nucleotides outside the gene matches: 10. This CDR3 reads CASSNRGQGGDYGYTF. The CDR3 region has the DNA TGTGCCAGTAGTAACCGCGGACAGGGTGGGGACTATGGCTACACCTTC.

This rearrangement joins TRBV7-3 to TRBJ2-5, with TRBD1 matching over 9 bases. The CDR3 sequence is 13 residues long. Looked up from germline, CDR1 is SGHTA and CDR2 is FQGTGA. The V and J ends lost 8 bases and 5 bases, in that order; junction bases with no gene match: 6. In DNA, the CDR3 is TGTGCCAGCGGACAGGGGATTAGGGAGACCCAGTACTTC. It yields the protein CASGQGIRETQYF.

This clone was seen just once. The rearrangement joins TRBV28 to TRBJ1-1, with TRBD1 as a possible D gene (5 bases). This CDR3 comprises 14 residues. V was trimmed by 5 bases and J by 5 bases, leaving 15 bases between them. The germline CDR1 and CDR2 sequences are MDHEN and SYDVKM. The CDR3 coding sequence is TGTGCCAGCAGTCGCCGTATTGGGGGGACTGAAGCTTTCTTT. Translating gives CASSRRIGGTEAFF.

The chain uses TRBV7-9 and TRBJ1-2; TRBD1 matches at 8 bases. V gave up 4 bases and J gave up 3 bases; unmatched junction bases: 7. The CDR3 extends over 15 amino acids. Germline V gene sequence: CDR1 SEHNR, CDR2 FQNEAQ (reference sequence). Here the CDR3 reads CASSSQGAVDYGYTF. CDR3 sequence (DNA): TGTGCCAGCAGCTCGCAGGGGGCAGTAGACTATGGCTACACCTTC.

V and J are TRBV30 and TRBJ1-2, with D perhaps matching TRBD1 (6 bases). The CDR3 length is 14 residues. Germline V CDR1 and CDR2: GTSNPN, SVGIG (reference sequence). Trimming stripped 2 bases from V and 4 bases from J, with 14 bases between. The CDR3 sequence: CAWSFGGSPYGYTF. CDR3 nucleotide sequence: TGTGCCTGGAGTTTTGGGGGCAGTCCCTATGGCTACACCTTC.